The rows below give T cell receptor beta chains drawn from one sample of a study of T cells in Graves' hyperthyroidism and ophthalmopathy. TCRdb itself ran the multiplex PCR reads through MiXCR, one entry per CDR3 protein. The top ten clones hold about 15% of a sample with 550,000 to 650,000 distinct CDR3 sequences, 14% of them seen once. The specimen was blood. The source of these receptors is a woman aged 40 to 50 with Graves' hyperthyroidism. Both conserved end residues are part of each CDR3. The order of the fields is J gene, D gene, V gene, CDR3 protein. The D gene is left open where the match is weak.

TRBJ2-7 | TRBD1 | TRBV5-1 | CASSLTGSYYEQYF
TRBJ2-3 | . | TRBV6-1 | CASSYFGTDTQYF
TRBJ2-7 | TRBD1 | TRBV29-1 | CSYRQGHEQYF
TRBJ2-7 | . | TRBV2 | CASSRFREMNYEQYF
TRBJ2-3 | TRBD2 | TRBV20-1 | CSAKIAGVKDTQYF
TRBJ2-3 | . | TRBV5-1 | CASSLGAIRGDTQYF
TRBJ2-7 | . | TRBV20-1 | CSAKQGAGAYEQYF
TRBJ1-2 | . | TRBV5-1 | CASSRDNSNYGYTF
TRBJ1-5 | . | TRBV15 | CATSRVTGASNQPQHF
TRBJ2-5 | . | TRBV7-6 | CASSLSTLETQYF
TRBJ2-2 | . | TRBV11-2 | CASSTQAGELFF
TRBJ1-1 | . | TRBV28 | CASSPIGAGPRDTEAFF
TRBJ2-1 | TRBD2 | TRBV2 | CASGGGPYNEQFF